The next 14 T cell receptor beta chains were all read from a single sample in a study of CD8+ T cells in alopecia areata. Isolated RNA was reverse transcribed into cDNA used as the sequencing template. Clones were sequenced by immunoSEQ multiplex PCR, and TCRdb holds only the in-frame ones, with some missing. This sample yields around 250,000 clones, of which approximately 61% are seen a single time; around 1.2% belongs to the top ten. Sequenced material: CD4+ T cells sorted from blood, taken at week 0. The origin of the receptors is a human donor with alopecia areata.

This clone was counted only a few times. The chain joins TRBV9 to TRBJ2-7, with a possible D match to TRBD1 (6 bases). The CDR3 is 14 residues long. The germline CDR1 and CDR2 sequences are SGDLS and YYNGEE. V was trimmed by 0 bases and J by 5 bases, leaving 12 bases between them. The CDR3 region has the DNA TGTGCCAGCAGCGTAGCTACGACAGGCCACGAGCAGTACTTC. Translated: CASSVATTGHEQYF.

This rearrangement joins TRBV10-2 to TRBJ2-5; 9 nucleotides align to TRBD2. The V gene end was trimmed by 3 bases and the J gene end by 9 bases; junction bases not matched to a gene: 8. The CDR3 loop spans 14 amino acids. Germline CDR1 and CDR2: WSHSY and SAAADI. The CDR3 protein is CASSDLAGRGAQYF. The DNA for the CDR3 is TGCGCCAGCAGTGACCTAGCGGGGCGGGGGGCCCAGTACTTC.

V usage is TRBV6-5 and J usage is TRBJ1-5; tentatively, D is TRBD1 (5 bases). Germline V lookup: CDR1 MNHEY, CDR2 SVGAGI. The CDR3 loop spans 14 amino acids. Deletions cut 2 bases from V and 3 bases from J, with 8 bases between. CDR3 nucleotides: TGTGCCAGCAGTTACGGGGCCCACAATCAGCCCCAGCATTTT. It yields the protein CASSYGAHNQPQHF.

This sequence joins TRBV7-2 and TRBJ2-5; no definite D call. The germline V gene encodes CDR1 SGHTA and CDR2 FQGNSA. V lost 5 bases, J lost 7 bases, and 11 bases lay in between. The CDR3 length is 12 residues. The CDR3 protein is CASSRFRGTQYF. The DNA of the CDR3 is TGTGCCAGCAGCCGATTCCGCGGGACCCAGTACTTC.

The CDR3 region has the DNA TGTGCCACCAGCAGAACGTTAGGGAGTCCCGGGGAGCTGTTTTTT. It specifies CATSRTLGSPGELFF. V gene TRBV15 combines with J gene TRBJ2-2; D is possibly TRBD2 (5 bases). The germline V gene encodes CDR1 LNHNV and CDR2 YYDKDF (reference sequence). The CDR3 is 15 residues long. V was trimmed by 2 bases and J by 6 bases, leaving 13 bases between them. The full variable domain, rest sourced from reference TRBV15 and TRBJ2-2, is DAMVIQNPRYQVTQFGKPVTLSCSQTLNHNVMYWYQQKSSQAPKLLFHYYDKDFNNEADTPDNFQSRRPNTSFCFLDIRSPGLGDTAMYLCATSRTLGSPGELFFGEGSRLTVL.

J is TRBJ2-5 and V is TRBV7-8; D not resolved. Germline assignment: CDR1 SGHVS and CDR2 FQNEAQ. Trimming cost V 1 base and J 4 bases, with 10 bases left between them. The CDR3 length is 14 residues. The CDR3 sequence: CASSLVPRGETQYF. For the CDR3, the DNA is TGTGCCAGCAGCTTAGTGCCCCGCGGAGAGACCCAGTACTTC.

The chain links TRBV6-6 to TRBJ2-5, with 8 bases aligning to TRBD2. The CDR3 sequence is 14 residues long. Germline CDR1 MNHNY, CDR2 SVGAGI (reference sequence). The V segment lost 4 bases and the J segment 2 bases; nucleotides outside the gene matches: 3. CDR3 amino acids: CASSWGLDQETQYF. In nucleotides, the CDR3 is TGTGCCAGCAGTTGGGGACTAGATCAAGAGACCCAGTACTTC.

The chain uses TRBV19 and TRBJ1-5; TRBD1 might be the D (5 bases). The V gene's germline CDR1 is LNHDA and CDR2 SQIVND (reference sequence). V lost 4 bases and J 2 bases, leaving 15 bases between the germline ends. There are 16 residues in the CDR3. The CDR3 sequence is CASSTTGTHGNQPQHF. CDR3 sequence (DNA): TGTGCCAGTAGTACCACCGGGACCCATGGCAATCAGCCCCAGCATTTT.

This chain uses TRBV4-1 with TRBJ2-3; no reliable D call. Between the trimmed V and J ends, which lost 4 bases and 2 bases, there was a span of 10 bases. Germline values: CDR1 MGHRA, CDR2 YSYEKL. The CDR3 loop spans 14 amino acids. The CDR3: CASSPRPFTDTQYF. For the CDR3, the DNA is TGCGCCAGCAGCCCTAGGCCCTTCACAGATACGCAGTATTTT.

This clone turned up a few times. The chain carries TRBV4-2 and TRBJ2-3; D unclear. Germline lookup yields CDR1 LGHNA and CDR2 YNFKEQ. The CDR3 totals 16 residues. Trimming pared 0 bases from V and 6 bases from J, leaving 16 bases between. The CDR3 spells CASSQEPVGRLDTQYF. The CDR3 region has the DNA TGTGCCAGCAGCCAAGAACCGGTCGGGCGCCTGGATACGCAGTATTTT.

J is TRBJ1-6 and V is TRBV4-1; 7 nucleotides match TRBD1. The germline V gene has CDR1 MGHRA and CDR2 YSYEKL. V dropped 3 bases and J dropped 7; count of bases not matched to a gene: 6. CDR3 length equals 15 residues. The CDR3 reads CASSHPGQLNSPLHF. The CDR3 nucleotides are TGCGCCAGCAGCCACCCGGGACAGCTAAATTCACCCCTCCACTTT.

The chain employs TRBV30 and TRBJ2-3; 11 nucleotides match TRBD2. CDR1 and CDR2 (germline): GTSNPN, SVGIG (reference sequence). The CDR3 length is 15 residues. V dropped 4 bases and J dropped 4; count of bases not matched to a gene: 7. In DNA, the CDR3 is TGTGCCTGGATACACCTAGCGGGAGGCGCAGATACGCAGTATTTT. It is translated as CAWIHLAGGADTQYF.

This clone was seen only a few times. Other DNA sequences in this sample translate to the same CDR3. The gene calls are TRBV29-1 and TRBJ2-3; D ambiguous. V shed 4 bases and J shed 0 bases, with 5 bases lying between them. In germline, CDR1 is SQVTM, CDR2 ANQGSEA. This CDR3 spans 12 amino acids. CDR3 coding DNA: TGCAGCGTTGGGCCGAGCACAGATACGCAGTATTTT. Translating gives CSVGPSTDTQYF.

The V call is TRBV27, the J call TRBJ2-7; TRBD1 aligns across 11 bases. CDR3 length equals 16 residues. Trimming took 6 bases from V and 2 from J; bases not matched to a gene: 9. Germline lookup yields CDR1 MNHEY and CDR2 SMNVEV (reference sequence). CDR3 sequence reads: CASRKSTGQGAYEQYF. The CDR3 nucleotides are TGTGCCAGCAGGAAATCCACGGGACAGGGGGCCTACGAGCAGTACTTC.